The subject of this entry is one T cell receptor (beta chain). The data were obtained in a study of early T cells in non-severe SARS-CoV-2 infection. CDR1 and CDR2 from the germline V gene are SGHTA and FQGTGA. Trimming left V 3 bases short and J 5 bases short, with 13 bases between. This CDR3 is built from 14 residues. Unique molecular identifier tags were affixed to discrete cDNA molecules. In TCRdb, the 5' RACE reads were re-called with MiXCR into one record per CDR3 protein. The table includes 40,000 to 60,000 distinct CDR3 sequences, about 4.2% detected once. Sequenced: whole blood. The sequence was obtained from an adult who was a healthcare worker with PCR-confirmed SARS-CoV-2 infection or an uninfected control (not recorded which). This chain joins TRBV7-3 and TRBJ2-5; D might be TRBD1 (6 bases). Here the CDR3 reads CASSLGAALETQYF. The CDR3 DNA sequence: TGTGCCAGCAGCTTGGGGGCCGCCCTCGAGACCCAGTACTTC.